One and the same sample provided the 27 T cell receptor beta chains below, sequenced in a study of blood T cell repertoires in COVID-19. The method was immunoSEQ multiplex PCR; TCRdb's version includes in-frame clones alone and lacks a portion of them. The table records some 300,000 clones, 80% to 90% of them present only once. Material: PBMCs or T cells enriched from blood (not recorded which). All receptors derive from a man aged 30 to 39 who had recovered from COVID-19.

The chain combines TRBV24-1 with TRBJ1-1; TRBD1 might be the D (6 bases). V was clipped by 5 bases and J by 3 bases, with 12 bases between them. The CDR3 runs 14 residues. Germline lookup yields CDR1 KGHDR and CDR2 SFDVKD. CDR3 sequence reads: CATSATGTYTEAFF. The CDR3 DNA reads TGTGCCACCAGTGCAACAGGGACGTACACTGAAGCTTTCTTT.

The chain carries TRBV6-5 and TRBJ2-7; weak D call: TRBD2 (5 bases). Germline CDR1 reads MNHEY; CDR2 reads SVGAGI. V gave up 5 bases and J gave up 2 bases, with 13 bases separating them. The CDR3 has 14 amino acids. As DNA, the CDR3 is TGTGCCAGCAGTCCTAGCTACATCCCCTACGAGCAGTACTTC. Protein product: CASSPSYIPYEQYF.

This clone was counted a single time. V and J are TRBV5-1 and TRBJ2-1; 11 bases map to TRBD2. V dropped 5 bases and J dropped 5; count of bases not matched to a gene: 6. Germline CDR1 reads SGHRS; CDR2 reads YFSETQ. The CDR3 extends over 15 amino acids. CDR3: CASRYSGGADNEQFF. The CDR3 DNA reads TGCGCCAGCAGATATAGCGGGGGGGCCGACAATGAGCAGTTCTTC.

The chain links TRBV6-5 to TRBJ2-2; TRBD1 is a possible D gene (6 bases). Germline lookup yields CDR1 MNHEY and CDR2 SVGAGI. Trimming took 0 bases from V and 6 from J, leaving 14 bases between them. The CDR3 totals 16 residues. The CDR3 reads CASSYSDARGAGELFF. Here the CDR3 DNA reads TGTGCCAGCAGTTACTCTGACGCCAGGGGAGCCGGGGAGCTGTTTTTT.

V and J are TRBV11-3 and TRBJ1-1; D call uncertain. Trimming removed 6 bases from V and 7 bases from J, with 12 bases in between. Germline V gene data show CDR1 as SGHNT and CDR2 as YENEEA. The CDR3 spans 12 residues. In DNA, the CDR3 is TGTGCCAGCAGTCTGGGTGAGGGTGAAGCTTTCTTT. Amino acids: CASSLGEGEAFF.

The genes are TRBV23-1 and TRBJ2-7; 7 nucleotides agree with TRBD1. TRBV23-1 is reported as an ORF; its role is uncertain. V shed 2 bases and J 2 bases; nucleotides not matched to a gene: 9. This CDR3 comprises 16 residues. This CDR3 is CASSQHSRDRAYEQYF. Here the CDR3 DNA reads TGCGCCAGCAGTCAACACTCCCGGGACAGAGCCTACGAGCAGTACTTC.

This rearrangement joins TRBV19 to TRBJ2-7, with D hard to call. The CDR3 extends over 14 amino acids. The V end was cut by 8 bases, the J end by 2 bases, with 16 bases between. Per the germline V gene, CDR1 is LNHDA and CDR2 is SQIVND (reference sequence). Here the CDR3 DNA reads TGTGCCAGTGGTCCCTCAGCTGGGCCCTACGAGCAGTACTTC. Its protein product is CASGPSAGPYEQYF.

V usage is TRBV10-3 and J usage is TRBJ1-2; a possible D gene is TRBD1 (6 bases). The CDR3 consists of 17 residues. From germline, CDR1 is ENHRY and CDR2 SYGVKD. V was clipped by 0 bases and J by 4 bases, with 18 bases between them. The CDR3 region has the DNA TGTGCCATCAGTGAGTCAGCCCAGGGGCGCTCGAGCTATGGCTACACCTTC. As protein: CAISESAQGRSSYGYTF.

This rearrangement joins TRBV2 to TRBJ1-3, with a possible D match to TRBD1 (6 bases). The CDR3 is 16 amino acids. V was shortened by 6 bases and J by 0 bases, with 15 bases between the two germline ends. Germline-derived CDR1 and CDR2 are SNHLY and FYNNEI. In DNA form, the CDR3 reads TGTGCCAGCAGCCTAGAAGGACAGAGCTCTGGAAACACCATATATTTT. Amino acid sequence: CASSLEGQSSGNTIYF.

V and J are TRBV28 and TRBJ2-3; 9 bases fit TRBD2. The CDR3 spans 17 residues. The germline V gene encodes CDR1 MDHEN and CDR2 SYDVKM. The V and J ends lost 4 bases and 6 bases, in that order; junction bases with no gene match: 14. DNA of the CDR3: TGTGCCAGCAGTTCCTTAAGCGGGGGGACGGCTGGGGATACGCAGTATTTT. This gives the protein CASSSLSGGTAGDTQYF.

The chain carries TRBV27 and TRBJ2-1, with TRBD1 identical over 10 bases. From germline, CDR1 is MNHEY and CDR2 SMNVEV (reference sequence). The CDR3 is 15 residues long. V gave up 4 bases and J gave up 7 bases; unmatched junction bases: 7. CDR3 in DNA: TGTGCCAGCAGTTCCGGGACAGGGGCAAGGAATGAGCAGTTCTTC. Translated: CASSSGTGARNEQFF.

This clone occurred once. V is TRBV11-2 and J is TRBJ1-2; weak D call: TRBD1 (6 bases). Germline V gene lookup returns CDR1 SGHAT and CDR2 FQNNGV. The CDR3 covers 11 residues. Deletions cut 8 bases from V and 8 bases from J, with 12 bases between. The CDR3 DNA reads as TGTGCCAGCGGGGGGGCAGAAGGCTACACCTTC. Translating gives CASGGAEGYTF.

This chain uses TRBV9 with TRBJ2-1; the D gene is possibly TRBD2 (7 bases). V was shortened by 0 bases and J by 6 bases, with 13 bases between the two germline ends. Per the germline V gene, CDR1 is SGDLS and CDR2 is YYNGEE. CDR3 length equals 15 residues. In nucleotides, the CDR3 is TGTGCCAGCAGCGTAGGGGGGGGCGCAAGCAATGAGCAGTTCTTC. Its translation: CASSVGGGASNEQFF.

The J gene is TRBJ2-3, the V gene TRBV10-3; tentatively, D is TRBD2 (6 bases). The CDR3 sequence is 15 residues long. Trimming took off 8 bases at V and 1 base at J, with 16 bases between the two ends. The germline CDR1 and CDR2 sequences are ENHRY and SYGVKD. For the CDR3, the DNA is TGTGCCATCGGATGGAGGGCCGGGGGCACAGATACGCAGTATTTT. Protein: CAIGWRAGGTDTQYF.

The chain carries TRBV4-1 and TRBJ2-5; D is undetermined. The V gene's germline CDR1 is MGHRA and CDR2 YSYEKL. Trimming removed 8 bases at V and 2 bases at J, with 6 bases between. The CDR3 has 11 amino acids. The CDR3 loop reads CASSSQETQYF. The CDR3 nucleotides read TGCGCCAGCTCCTCTCAAGAGACCCAGTACTTC.

The CDR3 reads CASSLVGGYEQYF. As DNA, the CDR3 is TGCGCCAGCAGCTTGGTCGGCGGCTACGAGCAGTACTTC. The V gene is TRBV5-1, the J gene TRBJ2-7; D remains ambiguous. CDR3 length: 13 residues. Germline V CDR1 and CDR2: SGHRS, YFSETQ. V was cut by 0 bases and J by 3 bases, with 7 bases left in between. The full variable domain, in which reference TRBV5-1 and TRBJ2-7 provide the parts outside the CDR3, is KAGVTQTPRYLIKTRGQQVTLSCSPISGHRSVSWYQQTPGQGLQFLFEYFSETQRNKGNFPGRFSGRQFSNSRSEMNVSTLELGDSALYLCASSLVGGYEQYFGPGTRLTVT.

The rearrangement joins TRBV5-5 to TRBJ2-3; D gene unclear. The V end was cut by 5 bases, the J end by 3 bases, with 7 bases between. Per the germline V gene, CDR1 is SGHKS and CDR2 is YYEKEE (reference sequence). The CDR3 has 12 amino acids. CDR3 in amino acids: CASRPGTDTQYF. CDR3 DNA: TGTGCCAGCAGGCCCGGGACAGATACGCAGTATTTT. Filled out from reference TRBV5-5 and TRBJ2-3, the complete variable domain reads DAGVTQSPTHLIKTRGQQVTLRCSPISGHKSVSWYQQVLGQGPQFIFQYYEKEERGRGNFPDRFSARQFPNYSSELNVNALLLGDSALYLCASRPGTDTQYFGPGTRLTVL.

This clone came up a few times. The chain has TRBV27 and TRBJ1-6; D unclear. Trimming took 6 bases from V and 0 from J, leaving 6 bases between them. Germline V gene data show CDR1 as MNHEY and CDR2 as SMNVEV (reference sequence). This CDR3 comprises 14 residues. The CDR3 reads CASRGSSYNSPLHF. In nucleotides, the CDR3 is TGTGCCAGCAGGGGGAGCTCCTATAATTCACCCCTCCACTTT.

The rearrangement joins TRBV20-1 to TRBJ1-1; D is undetermined. This CDR3 has 11 residues. Germline-derived CDR1 and CDR2 are DFQATT and SNEGSKA (reference sequence). Deletions cut 3 bases from V and 5 bases from J, with 7 bases between. The CDR3 DNA reads as TGCAGTGCTAGTCCGGGGACTGAAGCTTTCTTT. Translated, it gives CSASPGTEAFF.

This clone is a singleton in its sample. This chain uses TRBV10-2 with TRBJ2-3; 7 bases align to TRBD2. Germline-derived CDR1 and CDR2 are WSHSY and SAAADI. This CDR3 has 13 residues. J was trimmed by 13 bases and V by 2 bases; bases with no gene match: 9. Written as DNA, the CDR3 is TGCGCCAGCAGTGAGGCTGGGCTAGCGGATGAGTATTTT. Translation gives CASSEAGLADEYF.

V gene TRBV7-9 combines with J gene TRBJ2-7, with 10 bases lining up with TRBD1. The CDR3 has 17 amino acids. The germline V gene has CDR1 SEHNR and CDR2 FQNEAQ (reference sequence). After removal of 2 bases from V and 4 bases from J, the junction contained 11 bases not matched to a gene. The CDR3 protein is CASSLRGDRGFLYEQYF. The CDR3 DNA follows: TGTGCCAGCAGCTTAAGGGGGGACAGGGGCTTCTTGTACGAGCAGTACTTC.

CDR3 in amino acids: CASSRISNRVSYNEQFF. The CDR3 DNA sequence: TGCGCCAGCAGCCGAATATCGAACAGGGTATCCTACAATGAGCAGTTCTTC. The rearrangement uses TRBV5-1 and TRBJ2-1; a weak D match, TRBD1 (6 bases). Trimming removed 4 bases from V and 1 base from J, with 18 bases in between. The CDR3 totals 17 residues. Germline CDR1 and CDR2: SGHRS and YFSETQ.

This sequence joins TRBV11-2 and TRBJ2-1; 8 bases are a match to TRBD1. Germline loops: CDR1 SGHAT, CDR2 FQNNGV. V dropped 4 bases and J dropped 4; count of bases not matched to a gene: 9. This CDR3 is 16 amino acids long. The CDR3 is CASSSRTGSGYNEQFF. Here the CDR3 DNA reads TGTGCCAGCAGCTCGAGGACAGGGTCTGGGTACAATGAGCAGTTCTTC.

This clone was found a few times. The rearrangement joins TRBV28 to TRBJ1-1, with 7 bases fitting TRBD1. CDR1 MDHEN and CDR2 SYDVKM come from the germline V gene. The ends lost 4 bases at V and 10 bases at J; junction bases unmatched: 3. The length of the CDR3 is 11 residues. The CDR3 bases are TGTGCCAGCAGTTCGGGACAGACAGCTTTCTTT. Translated: CASSSGQTAFF.

The rearrangement uses TRBV11-2 and TRBJ2-4, with 9 positions matching TRBD1. The germline V gene encodes CDR1 SGHAT and CDR2 FQNNGV. This CDR3 region has 19 residues. The V and J ends lost 1 base and 0 bases, in that order; junction bases with no gene match: 10. CDR3 coding DNA: TGTGCCAGCAGCTTAGGCCGGGACAGGGTAAGGGGAGCCAAAAACATTCAGTACTTC. Protein product: CASSLGRDRVRGAKNIQYF.

The chain couples TRBV5-1 to TRBJ1-4, with 8 bases aligning to TRBD1. V lost 4 bases and J lost 8; bases outside the gene matches: 7. This CDR3 spans 14 amino acids. Per the germline V gene, CDR1 is SGHRS and CDR2 is YFSETQ. The DNA for the CDR3 is TGCGCCAGCAGCGAAGGGACAGGTTCGGAAAAACTGTTTTTT. Protein product: CASSEGTGSEKLFF. The full variable domain, in which reference TRBV5-1 and TRBJ1-4 provide the parts outside the CDR3, is KAGVTQTPRYLIKTRGQQVTLSCSPISGHRSVSWYQQTPGQGLQFLFEYFSETQRNKGNFPGRFSGRQFSNSRSEMNVSTLELGDSALYLCASSEGTGSEKLFFGSGTQLSVL.

In this sample, this clone turned up a few times. This sequence joins TRBV5-1 and TRBJ1-2, with 7 bases fitting TRBD1. The CDR3 runs 16 residues. Germline loops: CDR1 SGHRS, CDR2 YFSETQ. The J segment lost 4 bases and the V segment lost 3 bases, leaving 12 bases of the junction unmatched. The CDR3 protein is CASSWDLLQGTYGYTF. The CDR3 coding sequence is TGCGCCAGCAGCTGGGACCTATTACAGGGGACCTATGGCTACACCTTC.